Shown below are 16 T cell receptor beta chains from a single sample sequenced in a study of identical twins. MiXCR, run by TCRdb on the 5' RACE reads, gives a single entry per CDR3 protein. The top ten clones hold around 3.2% of a sample with a few hundred thousand distinct CDR3 sequences, around 9.6% of them seen once. These data were also reused for a study on yellow fever vaccine responses in identical twins.

The sequencing sample was made of PBMCs. These receptors all come from a woman younger than 35 in good health.

This clonotype was seen a handful of times. The rearrangement joins TRBV20-1 to TRBJ2-1; 7 nucleotides agree with TRBD1. CDR1 and CDR2 (germline): DFQATT, SNEGSKA (reference sequence). The V gene end was trimmed by 5 bases and the J gene end by 6 bases; junction bases not matched to a gene: 4. The CDR3 covers 12 residues. The CDR3 protein is CSAPDRANEQFF. The CDR3 DNA reads TGCAGTGCTCCAGACAGGGCCAATGAGCAGTTCTTC.

This sequence joins TRBV2 and TRBJ2-7; possible D gene TRBD2, 5 bases. The CDR3 covers 11 residues. Trimming removed 6 bases from V and 5 bases from J, with 8 bases in between. The germline CDR1 and CDR2 sequences are SNHLY and FYNNEI. CDR3 coding DNA: TGTGCCAGCAGAGGGCGGGACGAGCAGTACTTC. This gives the protein CASRGRDEQYF.

The chain couples TRBV6-1 to TRBJ2-7; 10 positions match TRBD1. The CDR3 is 17 residues long. Germline CDR1 and CDR2: MNHNS and SASEGT. The J segment lost 2 bases and the V segment lost 5 bases, leaving 12 bases of the junction unmatched. CDR3 protein: CASSPGQGGHQAYEQYF. The DNA of the CDR3 is TGTGCCAGCAGTCCCGGACAGGGGGGGCATCAAGCCTACGAGCAGTACTTC.

The chain has TRBV11-2 and TRBJ2-7; 9 nucleotides align to TRBD2. The CDR3 has 16 amino acids. Germline V gives CDR1 SGHAT, CDR2 FQNNGV. The V segment lost 5 bases and the J segment 6 bases; nucleotides outside the gene matches: 14. CDR3 nucleotides: TGTGCCAGCAGCGAGAAGTCAGGAGCGGGGGGTATCGAGCAGTACTTC. Encoded protein: CASSEKSGAGGIEQYF.

This clonotype was detected a few times. V usage is TRBV6-1 and J usage is TRBJ1-2; TRBD1 matches at 7 bases. Germline loops: CDR1 MNHNS, CDR2 SASEGT. J was trimmed by 5 bases and V by 10 bases; bases with no gene match: 10. The CDR3 covers 13 residues. The CDR3 loop reads CATAGTEPYGYTF. The DNA for the CDR3 is TGTGCCACAGCCGGGACAGAGCCATATGGCTACACCTTC.

The chain is built from TRBV20-1 and TRBJ1-5, with D maybe TRBD1 (5 bases). This CDR3 region has 12 residues. V was shortened by 3 bases and J by 5 bases, with 8 bases between the two germline ends. Germline lookup yields CDR1 DFQATT and CDR2 SNEGSKA (reference sequence). Here the CDR3 reads CSARGVYQPQHF. In DNA, the CDR3 is TGCAGTGCTAGGGGGGTGTATCAGCCCCAGCATTTT.

This clonotype was seen more than once but under ten times. The chain links TRBV7-9 to TRBJ1-1; TRBD1 might be the D (5 bases). V was pared by 3 bases and J by 7 bases, with 12 bases between. The CDR3 consists of 13 residues. The germline V gene has CDR1 SEHNR and CDR2 FQNEAQ (reference sequence). The CDR3 DNA follows: TGTGCCAGCAGCTTGGGACCGCGAATTGAAGCTTTCTTT. Its protein product is CASSLGPRIEAFF.

As DNA, the CDR3 is TGCGCCAGCAGCCGGACTAGCGGGAAGGTCTACAATGAGCAGTTCTTC. This codes for CASSRTSGKVYNEQFF. The chain has TRBV5-1 and TRBJ2-1, with 12 positions matching TRBD2. Germline V CDR1 and CDR2: SGHRS, YFSETQ. The CDR3 totals 16 residues. The junction had 5 bases not matched to a gene; V was cut back by 4 bases and J by 3 bases.

This sequence joins TRBV29-1 and TRBJ2-5; no clear D gene. The CDR3 covers 10 residues. Germline CDR1 and CDR2: SQVTM and ANQGSEA. Between the trimmed V and J ends, which lost 5 bases and 3 bases, there was a span of 4 bases. The CDR3 region is CSVYEETQYF. The CDR3 DNA reads as TGCAGCGTTTATGAAGAGACCCAGTACTTC.

This clonotype was detected many times. The V and J genes are TRBV6-6 and TRBJ2-7; D is perhaps TRBD2 (6 bases). Per the germline V gene, CDR1 is MNHNY and CDR2 is SVGAGI (reference sequence). There are 13 residues in the CDR3. The germline V and J ends were trimmed by 9 bases and 4 bases, with 16 bases remaining between them. For the CDR3, the DNA is TGTGCCAGTTTAGCGGAACCCTTTTACGAGCAGTACTTC. It specifies CASLAEPFYEQYF.

This chain uses TRBV6-2 or TRBV6-3 with TRBJ2-3, with D perhaps TRBD2 (6 bases). Trimming pared 4 bases from V and 0 bases from J, leaving 17 bases between. The CDR3 is 17 residues long. CDR1 is MNHEY, CDR2 SVGEGT, per germline. In nucleotides, the CDR3 is TGTGCCAGCAGTTCCAGTCGAGGCGGGGCTAGCACAGATACGCAGTATTTT. Residues: CASSSSRGGASTDTQYF.

This clonotype was seen only a few times. The chain carries TRBV12-3 or TRBV12-4 and TRBJ2-1; 11 bases align to TRBD2. The CDR3 runs to 13 residues. The ends lost 6 bases at V and 7 bases at J; junction bases unmatched: 2. CDR3 protein: CASRTSGKNEQFF. In nucleotides, the CDR3 is TGTGCCAGCAGGACTAGCGGGAAGAATGAGCAGTTCTTC.

The table lists this clonotype with many counts. Written as DNA, the CDR3 is TGTGCCAGCAGTCGACAGGGGTTCGGGGAGCTGTTTTTT. Translation: CASSRQGFGELFF. The chain combines TRBV12-3 or TRBV12-4 with TRBJ2-2, with TRBD1 identical over 8 bases. J lost 7 bases, V lost 5 bases, and 3 bases had no gene match. CDR3 length: 13 amino acids.

This clonotype occurred many times. The genes are TRBV7-9 and TRBJ2-2; TRBD1 or TRBD2 may be the D gene (5 bases each). V was cut by 7 bases and J by 1 base, with 13 bases left in between. Germline lookup yields CDR1 SEHNR and CDR2 FQNEAQ (reference sequence). This CDR3 spans 15 amino acids. The CDR3 DNA is TGTGCCAGCATTTCCACGGGGCAGAACACCGGGGAGCTGTTTTTT. It translates to CASISTGQNTGELFF.

This clonotype occurred many times. This chain connects TRBV11-2 to TRBJ2-2, with unresolved D. CDR1 and CDR2 (germline): SGHAT, FQNNGV. V was clipped by 6 bases and J by 0 bases, with 8 bases between them. CDR3 length: 14 residues. The CDR3 DNA reads as TGTGCCAGCAGTCGTGGCTCGAACACCGGGGAGCTGTTTTTT. Its translation: CASSRGSNTGELFF.

This clonotype was observed at least ten times. The chain links TRBV10-3 to TRBJ2-7; D may be TRBD1 (6 bases). Germline CDR1 reads ENHRY; CDR2 reads SYGVKD. The CDR3 totals 14 residues. V gave up 0 bases and J gave up 3 bases, with 9 bases separating them. CDR3 DNA sequence: TGTGCCATCAGTGAGTCGACAGGAAGCTACGAGCAGTACTTC. Translating gives CAISESTGSYEQYF.